This T cell receptor beta chain was captured by sequencing in a study of T cells and Merkel cell carcinoma outcomes. The study's findings and limits: In Merkel cell carcinoma, repertoire and T-cell density reportedly predicted outcomes.

There are 12 residues in the CDR3. Between the trimmed V and J ends, which lost 6 bases and 0 bases, there was a span of 8 bases. CDR1 is SQVTM and CDR2 is ANQGSEA in the germline V gene. A note on this clone: Antigen specificity is unknown.

Only in-frame clones appear in the TCRdb table, and some are missing; sequencing was by immunoSEQ multiplex PCR. The top ten hold less than 3% of the sample, which has over 7,500 clones, approximately 81% seen once. The rearrangement uses TRBV29-1 and TRBJ1-2; D is uncertain. The TCR sequence derives from a human donor with Merkel cell carcinoma. The sample taken for sequencing was tumor tissue from Merkel cell carcinoma. The CDR3, as DNA: TGCAGCGTACAAACAGCTAACTATGGCTACACCTTC. This translates into CSVQTANYGYTF.